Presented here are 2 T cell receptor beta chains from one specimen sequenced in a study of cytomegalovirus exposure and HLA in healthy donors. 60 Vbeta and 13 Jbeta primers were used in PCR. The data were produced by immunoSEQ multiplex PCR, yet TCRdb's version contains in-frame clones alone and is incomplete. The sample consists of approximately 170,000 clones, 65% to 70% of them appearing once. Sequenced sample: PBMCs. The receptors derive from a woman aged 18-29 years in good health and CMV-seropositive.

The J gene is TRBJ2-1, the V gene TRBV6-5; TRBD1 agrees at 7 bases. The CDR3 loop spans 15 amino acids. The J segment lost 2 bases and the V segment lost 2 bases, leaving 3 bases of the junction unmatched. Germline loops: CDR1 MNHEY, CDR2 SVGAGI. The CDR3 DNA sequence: TGTGCCAGCAGTTACGAGGGGGCGGCCTACAATGAGCAGTTCTTC. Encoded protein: CASSYEGAAYNEQFF.

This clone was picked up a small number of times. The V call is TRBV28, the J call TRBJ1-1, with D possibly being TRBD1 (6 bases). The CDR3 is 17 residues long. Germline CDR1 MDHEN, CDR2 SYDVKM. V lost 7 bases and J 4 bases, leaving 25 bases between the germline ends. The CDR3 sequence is CASTEIQGSRHGTEAFF. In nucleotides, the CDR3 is TGTGCCAGCACTGAAATACAGGGCTCCCGGCACGGCACTGAAGCTTTCTTT.